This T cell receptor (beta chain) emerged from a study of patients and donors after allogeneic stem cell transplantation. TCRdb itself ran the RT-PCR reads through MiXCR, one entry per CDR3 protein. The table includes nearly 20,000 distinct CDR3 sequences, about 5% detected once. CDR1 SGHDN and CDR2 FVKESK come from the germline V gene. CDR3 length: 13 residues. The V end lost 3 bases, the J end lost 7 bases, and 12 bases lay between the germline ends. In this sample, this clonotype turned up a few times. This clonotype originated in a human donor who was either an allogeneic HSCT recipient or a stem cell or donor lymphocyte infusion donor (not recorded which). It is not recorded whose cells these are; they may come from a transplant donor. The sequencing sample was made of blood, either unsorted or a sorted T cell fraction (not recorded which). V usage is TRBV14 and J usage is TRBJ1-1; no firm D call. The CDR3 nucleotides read TGTGCCAGCAGCCAGTGGTCTGGACTTGAAGCTTTCTTT. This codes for CASSQWSGLEAFF.